Presented here are 8 T cell receptor beta chains from one specimen sequenced in a study of blood T cell repertoires in COVID-19. Only in-frame clones appear in the TCRdb table, and some are missing; sequencing was by immunoSEQ multiplex PCR. This sample has roughly 79,000 clones, with approximately 88% found just once. Sequencing was carried out using peripheral blood. Receptors originate from a woman between 45 and 60 years old with acute or convalescent COVID-19.

J is TRBJ2-7 and V is TRBV6-6, with TRBD2 as a possible D gene (5 bases). Deletions cut 8 bases from V and 1 base from J, with 12 bases between. The CDR3 contains 13 residues. Per the germline V gene, CDR1 is MNHNY and CDR2 is SVGAGI (reference sequence). CDR3 sequence (DNA): TGTGCCAGCTCATCCGGGGAGTCCTACGAGCAGTACTTC. Amino acid sequence: CASSSGESYEQYF.

V is TRBV5-4 and J is TRBJ2-3; TRBD2 agrees at 12 bases. The CDR3 consists of 13 residues. With 10 bases clipped from V and 3 bases from J, the junction kept 3 bases outside the gene matches. Germline V gives CDR1 SGHNT, CDR2 YYREEE (reference sequence). Here the CDR3 DNA reads TGTGCCCCAGGACTAGCGGGAACAGATACGCAGTATTTT. This sequence encodes CAPGLAGTDTQYF.

This clone was seen a handful of times. The rearrangement links TRBV10-1 to TRBJ2-7, with D possibly being TRBD2 (7 bases). V lost 8 bases to trimming and J lost 2 bases, with 19 bases between them. CDR3 length equals 15 residues. Germline V gene lookup returns CDR1 WNHNN and CDR2 SYGVQD (reference sequence). The chain's CDR3 is CASHRRGTRPYEQYF. In DNA, the CDR3 is TGCGCCAGCCATCGGCGGGGGACAAGGCCCTACGAGCAGTACTTC.

The rearrangement joins TRBV6-5 to TRBJ1-1, with 8 bases matching TRBD1. CDR1 is MNHEY and CDR2 is SVGAGI in the germline V gene. With V trimmed by 7 bases and J by 1 base, 2 bases remained unmatched. This CDR3 contains 13 residues. This CDR3 reads CASTDRGNTEAFF. Here the CDR3 DNA reads TGTGCCAGCACCGACAGGGGGAACACTGAAGCTTTCTTT.

This chain connects TRBV14 to TRBJ2-3; D is uncertain. In germline, CDR1 is SGHDN, CDR2 FVKESK. CDR3 length equals 17 residues. V was shortened by 0 bases and J by 5 bases, with 18 bases between the two germline ends. The DNA for the CDR3 is TGTGCCAGCAGCCAAGATCGTAGCTCTGGGTGGATAGATACGCAGTATTTT. Translation gives CASSQDRSSGWIDTQYF. Based on the CDR3 plus reference TRBV14 and TRBJ2-3, the full variable domain is EAGVTQFPSHSVIEKGQTVTLRCDPISGHDNLYWYRRVMGKEIKFLLHFVKESKQDESGMPNNRFLAERTGGTYSTLKVQPAELEDSGVYFCASSQDRSSGWIDTQYFGPGTRLTVL.

In the case of this clone: The junction differs from germline at one of its ends, possibly a read error. The chain employs TRBV19 and TRBJ2-1, with 7 nucleotides matching TRBD1. Germline V gene data show CDR1 as LNHDA and CDR2 as SQIVND (reference sequence). The CDR3 totals 13 residues. The CDR3 here is CASSSDRASRILF. CDR3 sequence (DNA): TGTGCCAGTAGTAGTGACAGGGCCTCTAGAATCCTCTTC.

The chain employs TRBV6-6 and TRBJ1-2; TRBD1 matches at 8 bases. Trimming removed 9 bases from V and 5 bases from J; junction bases left unmatched: 14. The CDR3 is 15 amino acids. Germline-derived CDR1 and CDR2 are MNHNY and SVGAGI (reference sequence). CDR3: CASTSEYRGGYGYTF. The CDR3, as DNA: TGTGCCAGTACTTCCGAGTACAGGGGGGGATATGGCTACACCTTC.

This chain connects TRBV7-9 to TRBJ2-1; D remains ambiguous. The CDR3 totals 13 residues. Germline V gene sequence: CDR1 SEHNR, CDR2 FQNEAQ (reference sequence). V was shortened by 7 bases and J by 5 bases, with 12 bases between the two germline ends. The CDR3: CASTPAAHNEQFF. CDR3 nucleotide sequence: TGTGCCAGCACCCCCGCGGCCCACAATGAGCAGTTCTTC.